The present entry profiles one T cell receptor beta chain with its context. The antigen is undetermined. The table came from immunoSEQ multiplex PCR; TCRdb's copy has only in-frame clones and leaves some out. The sample records around 2,600 clones, approximately 70% being singletons. The CDR3 runs to 15 residues. The V segment lost 4 bases and the J segment 2 bases; nucleotides outside the gene matches: 2. Germline V gene data show CDR1 as LGHNA and CDR2 as YSLEER. Time point meaning: neoterminal ileum biopsy at postoperative endoscopy, about 6 months after surgery. Eligibility required adulthood, ileal or ileocolonic Crohn's disease and indicated ileocolonic resection. The entry originates in a study of T cell repertoires in ileal Crohn's disease. Study details: At surgery, 30% to 40% of patients smoked, with median disease duration 7.9 years. General study results and limits: Sorted CD8 T cells held more high-frequency clones than CD4. Active smokers at surgery had more clonal expansions than non-smokers.

The sequencing input was ileal tissue. The rearrangement uses TRBV4-3 and TRBJ2-7; 13 bases fit TRBD2. The sequence was obtained from an adult with Crohn's disease. The CDR3 region is CASSPGLAGPYEQYF. The CDR3 DNA is TGCGCCAGCAGCCCGGGACTAGCGGGGCCCTACGAGCAGTACTTC.